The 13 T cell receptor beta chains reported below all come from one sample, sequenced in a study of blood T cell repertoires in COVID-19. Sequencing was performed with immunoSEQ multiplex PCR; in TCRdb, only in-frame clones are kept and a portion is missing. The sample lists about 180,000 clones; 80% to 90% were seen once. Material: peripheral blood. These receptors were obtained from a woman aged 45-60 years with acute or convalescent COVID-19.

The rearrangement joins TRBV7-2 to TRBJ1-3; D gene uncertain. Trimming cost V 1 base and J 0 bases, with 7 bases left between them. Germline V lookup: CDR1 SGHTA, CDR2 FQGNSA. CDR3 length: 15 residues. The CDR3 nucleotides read TGTGCCAGCAGCTTAGAGAGGTTCTCTGGAAACACCATATATTTT. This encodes CASSLERFSGNTIYF.

The CDR3: CASSVGGQGIWETQYF. The CDR3, as DNA: TGTGCCAGCAGTGTGGGGGGACAGGGCATATGGGAGACCCAGTACTTC. This chain links TRBV9 with TRBJ2-5; 9 nucleotides line up with TRBD1. The germline gives CDR1 SGDLS, CDR2 YYNGEE. V lost 5 bases, J lost 5 bases, and 13 bases stayed unmatched. The CDR3 is 16 amino acids. The full variable domain, with the rest looked up from reference TRBV9 and TRBJ2-5, is DSGVTQTPKHLITATGQRVTLRCSPRSGDLSVYWYQQSLDQGLQFLIQYYNGEERAKGNILERFSAQQFPDLHSELNLSSLELGDSALYFCASSVGGQGIWETQYFGPGTRLLVL.

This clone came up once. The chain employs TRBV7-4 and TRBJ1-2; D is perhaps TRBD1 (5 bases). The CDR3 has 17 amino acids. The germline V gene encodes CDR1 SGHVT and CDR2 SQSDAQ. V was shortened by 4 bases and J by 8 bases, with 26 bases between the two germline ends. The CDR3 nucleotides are TGTGCCAGCAGCTCTCTAGGAGGGGTATCCCCTGGGGGGGGCTACACCTTC. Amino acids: CASSSLGGVSPGGGYTF.

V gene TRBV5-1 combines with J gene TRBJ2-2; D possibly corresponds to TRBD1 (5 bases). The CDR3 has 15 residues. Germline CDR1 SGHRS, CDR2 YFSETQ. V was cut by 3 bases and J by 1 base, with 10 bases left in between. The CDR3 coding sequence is TGCGCCAGCAGCTCAAAGGGGCTGAACACCGGGGAGCTGTTTTTT. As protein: CASSSKGLNTGELFF.

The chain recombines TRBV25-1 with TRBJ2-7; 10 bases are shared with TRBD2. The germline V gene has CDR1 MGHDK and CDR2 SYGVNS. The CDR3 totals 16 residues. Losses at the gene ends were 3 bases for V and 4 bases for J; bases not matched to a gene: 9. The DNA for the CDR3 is TGTGCCAGCAGTGATTCTCCAAAGCGGGAGGGGTACGAGCAGTACTTC. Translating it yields CASSDSPKREGYEQYF.

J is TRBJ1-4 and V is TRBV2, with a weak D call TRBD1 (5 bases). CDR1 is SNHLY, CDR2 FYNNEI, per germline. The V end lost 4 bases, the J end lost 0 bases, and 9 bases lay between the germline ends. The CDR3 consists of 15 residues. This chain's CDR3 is CASSVGAATNEKLFF. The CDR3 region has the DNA TGTGCCAGCAGTGTAGGGGCAGCAACTAATGAAAAACTGTTTTTT.

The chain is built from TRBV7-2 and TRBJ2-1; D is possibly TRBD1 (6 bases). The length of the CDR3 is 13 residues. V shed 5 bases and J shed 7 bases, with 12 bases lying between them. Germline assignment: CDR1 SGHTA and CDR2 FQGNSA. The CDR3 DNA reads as TGTGCCAGCAGCATAAACAGGGATAATGAGCAGTTCTTC. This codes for CASSINRDNEQFF.

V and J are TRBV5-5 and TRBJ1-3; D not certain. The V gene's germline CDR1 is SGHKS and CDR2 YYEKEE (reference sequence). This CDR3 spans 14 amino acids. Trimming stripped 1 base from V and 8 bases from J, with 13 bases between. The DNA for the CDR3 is TGTGCCAGCAGCTTGTATCCCGACATCGACACCATATATTTT. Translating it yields CASSLYPDIDTIYF.

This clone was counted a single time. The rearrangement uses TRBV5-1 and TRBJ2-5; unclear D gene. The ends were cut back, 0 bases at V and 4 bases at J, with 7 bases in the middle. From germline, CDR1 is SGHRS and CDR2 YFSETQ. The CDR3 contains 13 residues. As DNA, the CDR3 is TGCGCCAGCAGCTTGGTCAGAAGAGAGACCCAGTACTTC. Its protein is CASSLVRRETQYF.

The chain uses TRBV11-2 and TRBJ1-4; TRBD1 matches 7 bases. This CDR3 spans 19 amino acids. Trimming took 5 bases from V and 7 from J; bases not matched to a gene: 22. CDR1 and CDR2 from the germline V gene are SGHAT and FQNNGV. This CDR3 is CASSIRGYSGGYEGEKLFF. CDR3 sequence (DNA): TGTGCCAGCAGCATACGCGGCTACTCAGGGGGGTACGAAGGTGAAAAACTGTTTTTT.

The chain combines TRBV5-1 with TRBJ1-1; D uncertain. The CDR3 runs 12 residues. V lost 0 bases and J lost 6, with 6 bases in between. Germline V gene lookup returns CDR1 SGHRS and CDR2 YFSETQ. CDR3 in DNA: TGCGCCAGCAGCTTGGAACACGCTGAAGCTTTCTTT. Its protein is CASSLEHAEAFF.

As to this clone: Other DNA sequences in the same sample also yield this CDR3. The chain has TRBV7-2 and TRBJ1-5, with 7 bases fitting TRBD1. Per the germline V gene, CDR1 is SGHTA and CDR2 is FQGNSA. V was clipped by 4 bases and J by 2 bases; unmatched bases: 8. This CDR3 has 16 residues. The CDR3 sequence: CASSSRTGRGNQPQHF. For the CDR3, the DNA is TGTGCCAGCAGCTCGAGGACAGGCCGGGGCAATCAGCCCCAGCATTTT. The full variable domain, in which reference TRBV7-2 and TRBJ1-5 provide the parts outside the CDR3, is GAGVSQSPSNKVTEKGKDVELRCDPISGHTALYWYRQSLGQGLEFLIYFQGNSAPDKSGLPSDRFSAERTGGSVSTLTIQRTQQEDSAVYLCASSSRTGRGNQPQHFGDGTRLSIL.

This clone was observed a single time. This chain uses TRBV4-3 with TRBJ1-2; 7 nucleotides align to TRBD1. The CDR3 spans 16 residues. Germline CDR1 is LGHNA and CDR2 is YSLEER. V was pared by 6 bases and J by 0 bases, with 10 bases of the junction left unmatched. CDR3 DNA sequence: TGCGCCAGCAGGCCCGACAGGGTGGCGACTAACTATGGCTACACCTTC. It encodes CASRPDRVATNYGYTF.